Shown below are 24 T cell receptor beta chains from a single sample sequenced in a study of T cell repertoires in cytomegalovirus infection. TCRdb reprocessed the reads via MiXCR and lists one record per CDR3 protein. The table shows 150,000 to 200,000 distinct CDR3 sequences, with roughly 19% occurring only once. The sample consisted of PBMCs. These receptors all stem from a human donor in good health (CMV status not recorded). Some clones in this sample may be carry-over from other donors' samples.

This clonotype was counted ten times or more. The rearrangement links TRBV19 to TRBJ2-5; 7 bases line up with TRBD2. The CDR3 covers 14 residues. Germline V gives CDR1 LNHDA, CDR2 SQIVND (reference sequence). With V trimmed by 3 bases and J by 6 bases, 7 bases remained unmatched. The CDR3 DNA follows: TGTGCCAGTAGTATGGGCGGGAGTTCAAAGACCCAGTACTTC. It specifies CASSMGGSSKTQYF. The variable domain in full, completed from reference TRBV19 and TRBJ2-5, reads DGGITQSPKYLFRKEGQNVTLSCEQNLNHDAMYWYRQDPGQGLRLIYYSQIVNDFQKGDIAEGYSVSREKKESFPLTVTSAQKNPTAFYLCASSMGGSSKTQYFGPGTRLLVL.

This chain connects TRBV7-9 to TRBJ1-1; perhaps TRBD1 as D (6 bases). Trimming left V 5 bases short and J 0 bases short, with 19 bases between. This CDR3 comprises 17 residues. The germline V gene has CDR1 SEHNR and CDR2 FQNEAQ (reference sequence). This chain's CDR3 is CASSTMTAGAMNTEAFF. CDR3 in DNA: TGTGCCAGCAGCACCATGACGGCAGGGGCTATGAACACTGAAGCTTTCTTT.

V gene TRBV5-5 combines with J gene TRBJ1-5; no clear D gene. The V gene's germline CDR1 is SGHKS and CDR2 YYEKEE (reference sequence). The CDR3 loop spans 15 amino acids. V lost 3 bases and J 0 bases, leaving 10 bases between the germline ends. The DNA of the CDR3 is TGTGCCAGCAGCTCCCTCCAGGTTAGCAATCAGCCCCAGCATTTT. Amino acids: CASSSLQVSNQPQHF.

The table lists this clonotype with many counts. The chain links TRBV3-1 to TRBJ1-1, with D unclear. The germline gives CDR1 LGHDT, CDR2 YNNKEL (reference sequence). The CDR3 runs 14 residues. V lost 3 bases and J lost 0, with 8 bases in between. CDR3: CASSHGVMNTEAFF. The CDR3 nucleotides read TGTGCCAGCAGCCATGGGGTGATGAACACTGAAGCTTTCTTT. The complete variable domain, with remaining parts taken from reference TRBV3-1 and TRBJ1-1, reads DTAVSQTPKYLVTQMGNDKSIKCEQNLGHDTMYWYKQDSKKFLKIMFSYNNKELIINETVPNRFSPKSPDKAHLNLHINSLELGDSAVYFCASSHGVMNTEAFFGQGTRLTVV.

This rearrangement joins TRBV6-1 to TRBJ1-1, with D possibly being TRBD1 (5 bases). V shed 5 bases and J shed 0 bases, with 16 bases lying between them. CDR1 is MNHNS and CDR2 is SASEGT in the germline V gene. The CDR3 is 16 residues long. This CDR3 reads CASSLRGGLVNTEAFF. DNA for the CDR3: TGTGCCAGCAGTCTCCGGGGGGGTCTGGTGAACACTGAAGCTTTCTTT.

V is TRBV4-2 and J is TRBJ1-5; D gene unclear. Germline assignment: CDR1 LGHNA and CDR2 YNFKEQ. V was cut by 0 bases and J by 7 bases, with 10 bases left in between. The length of the CDR3 is 14 residues. The CDR3: CASSQDLNSQPQHF. The CDR3 nucleotides are TGTGCCAGCAGCCAAGATCTGAATTCCCAGCCCCAGCATTTT.

The chain carries TRBV7-2 and TRBJ2-7, with a tentative D call TRBD1 (5 bases). Germline CDR1 SGHTA, CDR2 FQGNSA. The CDR3 loop spans 15 amino acids. Deletions cut 1 base from V and 7 bases from J, with 17 bases between. The CDR3 nucleotides read TGTGCCAGCAGCTTAGTTGCAGGGCGCTCGTCAGAGCAGTACTTC. It specifies CASSLVAGRSSEQYF.

The chain employs TRBV20-1 and TRBJ2-7; no clear D gene. Germline CDR1 and CDR2: DFQATT and SNEGSKA (reference sequence). This CDR3 region has 12 residues. The V and J ends lost 1 base and 0 bases respectively, with 4 bases between them. In DNA, the CDR3 is TGCAGTGCTAGAGCAGTCTCCTACGAGCAGTACTTC. It yields the protein CSARAVSYEQYF.

CDR3 amino acids: CASSQDRGLEKLFF. DNA for the CDR3: TGTGCCAGCAGCCAGGACAGGGGACTAGAAAAACTGTTTTTT. This sequence joins TRBV2 and TRBJ1-4, with 9 bases identical to TRBD1. The CDR3 runs 14 residues. Germline assignment: CDR1 SNHLY and CDR2 FYNNEI. The V segment lost 6 bases and the J segment 8 bases; nucleotides outside the gene matches: 7.

This clonotype has a count of ten or more. CDR3 protein: CASSLARGASLNTEAFF. CDR3 sequence (DNA): TGTGCCAGCAGCTTAGCTCGGGGAGCCAGCCTAAACACTGAAGCTTTCTTT. J is TRBJ1-1 and V is TRBV7-2; D not certain. Trimming removed 0 bases from V and 2 bases from J, with 16 bases in between. Germline CDR1 and CDR2: SGHTA and FQGNSA. The CDR3 length is 17 residues.

The chain joins TRBV20-1 to TRBJ2-7, with D perhaps TRBD2 (5 bases). Deletions cut 7 bases from V and 1 base from J, with 14 bases between. Germline values: CDR1 DFQATT, CDR2 SNEGSKA (reference sequence). The CDR3 loop spans 13 amino acids. Written as DNA, the CDR3 is TGCAGTGTAGAGGGAGTTCGGTCCTACGAGCAGTACTTC. Translation: CSVEGVRSYEQYF.

With regard to this clonotype: Its ends do not fully match the called genes, so a read error is possible. This chain connects TRBV7-4 to TRBJ2-1; 11 bases line up with TRBD2. Per germline, CDR1 SGHVT and CDR2 SQSDAQ. This CDR3 contains 15 residues. The CDR3 spells CANSPGTSGYNEQFF. As DNA, the CDR3 is TGTGCCAACAGCCCCGGGACTAGCGGCTACAATGAGCAGTTCTTC. The full variable domain, rest sourced from reference TRBV7-4 and TRBJ2-1, is GAGVSQSPRYKVAKRGRDVALRCDSISGHVTLYWYRQTLGQGSEVLTYSQSDAQRDKSGRPSGRFSAERPERSVSTLKIQRTEQGDSAVYLCANSPGTSGYNEQFFGPGTRLTVL.

The rearrangement links TRBV12-3 or TRBV12-4 to TRBJ2-1, with a weak D call TRBD2 (7 bases). CDR3 size: 17 residues. Trimming stripped 5 bases from V and 5 bases from J, with 22 bases between. This CDR3 is CASSAAGAFSPHNEQFF. The CDR3 DNA sequence: TGTGCCAGCAGTGCCGCGGGGGCGTTTTCGCCCCACAATGAGCAGTTCTTC.

CDR3 amino acids: CASSLDRGLKNEQYF. The CDR3 DNA reads as TGTGCCAGCAGCTTGGATCGGGGCCTTAAAAACGAGCAGTACTTC. The chain has TRBV5-6 and TRBJ2-7; D is possibly TRBD1 or TRBD2 (5 bases each). Germline V gene data show CDR1 as SGHDT and CDR2 as YYEEEE. This CDR3 has 15 amino acids. V was cut by 0 bases and J by 5 bases, with 15 bases left in between. The entire variable domain, with the rest obtained from reference TRBV5-6 and TRBJ2-7, is as follows: DAGVTQSPTHLIKTRGQQVTLRCSPKSGHDTVSWYQQALGQGPQFIFQYYEEEERQRGNFPDRFSGHQFPNYSSELNVNALLLGDSALYLCASSLDRGLKNEQYFGPGTRLTVT.

This chain uses TRBV7-9 with TRBJ1-4; D is undetermined. Trimming stripped 2 bases from V and 5 bases from J, with 6 bases between. The CDR3 runs to 13 residues. Germline V lookup: CDR1 SEHNR, CDR2 FQNEAQ (reference sequence). The CDR3 sequence is CASSLNENEKLFF. Written as DNA, the CDR3 is TGTGCCAGCAGCTTAAATGAGAATGAAAAACTGTTTTTT. Looking up the rest from reference TRBV7-9 and TRBJ1-4 gives the full variable domain: DTGVSQNPRHKITKRGQNVTFRCDPISEHNRLYWYRQTLGQGPEFLTYFQNEAQLEKSRLLSDRFSAERPKGSFSTLEIQRTEQGDSAMYLCASSLNENEKLFFGSGTQLSVL.

The V gene is TRBV20-1, the J gene TRBJ1-3; no clear D gene. The V end lost 0 bases, the J end lost 0 bases, and 15 bases lay between the germline ends. This CDR3 comprises 17 residues. Germline V gene lookup returns CDR1 DFQATT and CDR2 SNEGSKA (reference sequence). CDR3 sequence: CSARDLGGSISGNTIYF. Here the CDR3 DNA reads TGCAGTGCTAGAGATCTGGGCGGCTCTATCTCTGGAAACACCATATATTTT.

This clonotype was recorded a few times. V gene TRBV3-1 combines with J gene TRBJ2-5, with no clear D. The CDR3 totals 14 residues. Trimming stripped 6 bases from V and 3 bases from J, with 14 bases between. Germline assignment: CDR1 LGHDT and CDR2 YNNKEL (reference sequence). CDR3 sequence (DNA): TGTGCCAGCAGTCCGACCGACGGAGAAGAGACCCAGTACTTC. Translating gives CASSPTDGEETQYF.

In DNA, the CDR3 is TGTGCCAGCAGCTTCCCGGGACAGAACAATGAGCAGTTCTTC. Translated: CASSFPGQNNEQFF. The rearrangement links TRBV5-5 to TRBJ2-1, with 7 positions matching TRBD1. Trimming at V came to 2 bases and at J to 5 bases, leaving 4 bases not matched to a gene. From germline, CDR1 is SGHKS and CDR2 YYEKEE (reference sequence). This CDR3 spans 14 amino acids.

This clonotype was seen only a few times. The chain recombines TRBV19 with TRBJ2-1, with 7 bases aligning to TRBD1. The V segment lost 6 bases and the J segment 2 bases; nucleotides outside the gene matches: 16. This CDR3 contains 18 residues. Germline values: CDR1 LNHDA, CDR2 SQIVND (reference sequence). Here the CDR3 DNA reads TGTGCCAGTAGGGATACAAAATGGAGAGGGGGCCCCTACAATGAGCAGTTCTTC. Protein: CASRDTKWRGGPYNEQFF. The full variable domain, its missing parts supplied by reference TRBV19 and TRBJ2-1, is DGGITQSPKYLFRKEGQNVTLSCEQNLNHDAMYWYRQDPGQGLRLIYYSQIVNDFQKGDIAEGYSVSREKKESFPLTVTSAQKNPTAFYLCASRDTKWRGGPYNEQFFGPGTRLTVL.

The gene calls are TRBV20-1 and TRBJ1-1; D perhaps matches TRBD1 (5 bases). CDR3 length: 14 residues. V was cut by 6 bases and J by 6 bases, with 20 bases left in between. Germline CDR1 is DFQATT and CDR2 is SNEGSKA (reference sequence). The CDR3 region is CSAPREMPFSEAFF. CDR3 coding DNA: TGCAGTGCGCCCAGGGAGATGCCCTTCTCTGAAGCTTTCTTT.

The chain is built from TRBV6-5 and TRBJ2-1; D gene ambiguous. Trimming stripped 0 bases from V and 6 bases from J, with 12 bases between. This CDR3 has 15 amino acids. The germline V gene encodes CDR1 MNHEY and CDR2 SVGAGI. Here the CDR3 DNA reads TGTGCCAGCAGTTACTCGAGACCTCCGGGCAATGAGCAGTTCTTC. Protein sequence: CASSYSRPPGNEQFF.

This clonotype was seen many times. V gene TRBV7-2 combines with J gene TRBJ2-7; 8 bases map to TRBD2. The germline gives CDR1 SGHTA, CDR2 FQGNSA. The V segment lost 5 bases and the J segment 0 bases; nucleotides outside the gene matches: 6. CDR3 size: 15 residues. The CDR3 sequence is CASSPGAGASYEQYF. In nucleotides, the CDR3 is TGTGCCAGCAGCCCCGGAGCGGGAGCCTCCTACGAGCAGTACTTC.

This clonotype was counted between two and nine times. The chain uses TRBV6-2 or TRBV6-3 and TRBJ2-7, with 12 bases that match TRBD2. The CDR3 has 15 amino acids. Trimming took 6 bases from V and 3 from J; bases not matched to a gene: 6. Germline loops: CDR1 MNHEY, CDR2 SVGEGT. CDR3 sequence (DNA): TGTGCCAGCAGAGCCGGACTAGCGGGGAACTACGAGCAGTACTTC. It codes for CASRAGLAGNYEQYF.

This clonotype has more than one count but fewer than ten. This chain links TRBV4-1 with TRBJ2-5; D unclear. Trimming pared 5 bases from V and 4 bases from J, leaving 11 bases between. This CDR3 is 13 amino acids long. The germline V gene has CDR1 MGHRA and CDR2 YSYEKL. The CDR3 coding sequence is TGCGCCAGCAGCGCCCTACGGGCAGAGACCCAGTACTTC. Its protein is CASSALRAETQYF.